This T cell receptor beta chain was obtained from a study of neurological immune-mediated disorders. CDR3 size: 14 residues. V was shortened by 0 bases and J by 4 bases, with 10 bases between the two germline ends. The germline V gene has CDR1 SGHDT and CDR2 YYEEEE. Study-wide results and limits: Multiple sclerosis, the disease with the least TCR clonal expansion, fell below healthy controls, whereas HTLV-1-associated myelopathy showed the most. CDR3 amino acid sequences found in expanded clones were never shared across subjects, suggesting private repertoires in all groups.

Time point noted: technical triplicate 1. The unsorted libraries were generated from a total of 2 million PBMCs, which had been stored in RNAlater at -80 C. Concerning this clonotype: Antigen: not known.

5'RACE generated cDNA with 10-nucleotide random UMIs. TCRdb ran MiXCR on the 5' RACE reads and lists one entry per CDR3 protein. This sample yields around 37,000 distinct CDR3 sequences, of which around 10% are seen a single time; approximately 4% belongs to the top ten. This chain uses TRBV5-6 with TRBJ1-1, with D perhaps TRBD1 (6 bases). This receptor was obtained from a man aged 55 to 69 with HTLV-1-associated myelopathy (HAM/TSP). The specimen was PBMCs. Here the CDR3 reads CASSLGQEGTEAFF. CDR3 DNA sequence: TGTGCCAGCAGCTTGGGACAGGAAGGCACTGAAGCTTTCTTT.